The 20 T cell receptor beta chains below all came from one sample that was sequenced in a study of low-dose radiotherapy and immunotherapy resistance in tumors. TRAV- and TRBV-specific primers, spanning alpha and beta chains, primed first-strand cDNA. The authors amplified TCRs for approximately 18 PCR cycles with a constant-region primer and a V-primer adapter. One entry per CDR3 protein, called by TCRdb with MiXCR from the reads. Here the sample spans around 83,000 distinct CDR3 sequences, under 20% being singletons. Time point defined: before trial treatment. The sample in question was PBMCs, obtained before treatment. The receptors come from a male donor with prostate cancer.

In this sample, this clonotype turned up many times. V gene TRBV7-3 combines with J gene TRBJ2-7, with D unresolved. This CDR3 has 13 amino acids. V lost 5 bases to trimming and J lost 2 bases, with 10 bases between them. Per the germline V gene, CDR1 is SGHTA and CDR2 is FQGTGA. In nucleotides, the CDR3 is TGTGCCAGCAGCCCTGGACCCACCTACGAGCAGTACTTC. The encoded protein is CASSPGPTYEQYF.

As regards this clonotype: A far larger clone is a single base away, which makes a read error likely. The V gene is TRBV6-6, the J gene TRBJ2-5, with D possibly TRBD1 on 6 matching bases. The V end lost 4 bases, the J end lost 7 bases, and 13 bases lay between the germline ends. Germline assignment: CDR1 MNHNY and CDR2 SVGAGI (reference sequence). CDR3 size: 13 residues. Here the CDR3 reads CASSSYRVGTQYF. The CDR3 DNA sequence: TGTGCCAGCAGTTCTTACAGGGTTGGGACCCAGTACTTC.

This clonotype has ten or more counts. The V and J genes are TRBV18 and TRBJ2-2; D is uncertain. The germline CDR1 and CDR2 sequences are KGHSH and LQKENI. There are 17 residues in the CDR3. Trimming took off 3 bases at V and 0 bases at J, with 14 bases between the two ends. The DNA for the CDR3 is TGTGCCAGCTCACCTCTACCAACGGACGCGAACACCGGGGAGCTGTTTTTT. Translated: CASSPLPTDANTGELFF.

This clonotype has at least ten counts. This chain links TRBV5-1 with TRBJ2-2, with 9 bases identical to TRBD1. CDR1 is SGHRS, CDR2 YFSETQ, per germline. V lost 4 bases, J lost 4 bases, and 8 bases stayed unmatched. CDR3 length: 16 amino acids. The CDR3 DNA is TGCGCCAGCAGCCCCCTGACAGGGGGTAGCACCGGGGAGCTGTTTTTT. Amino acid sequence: CASSPLTGGSTGELFF.

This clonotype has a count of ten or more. This CDR3 is CASRRTSGSYNEQFF. The CDR3 nucleotides are TGTGCCAGCAGAAGGACTAGCGGGAGTTACAATGAGCAGTTCTTC. The chain employs TRBV12-3 or TRBV12-4 and TRBJ2-1, with 13 bases fitting TRBD2. This CDR3 comprises 15 residues. Trimming removed 6 bases from V and 4 bases from J; junction bases left unmatched: 3.

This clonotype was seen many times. CDR3 sequence: CASKGRGEQFF. The DNA of the CDR3 is TGTGCCAGCAAAGGTCGAGGCGAGCAGTTCTTC. This chain joins TRBV7-8 and TRBJ2-1; D gene uncertain. V was pared by 7 bases and J by 10 bases, with 11 bases between. Germline V gene sequence: CDR1 SGHVS, CDR2 FQNEAQ. The CDR3 spans 11 residues.

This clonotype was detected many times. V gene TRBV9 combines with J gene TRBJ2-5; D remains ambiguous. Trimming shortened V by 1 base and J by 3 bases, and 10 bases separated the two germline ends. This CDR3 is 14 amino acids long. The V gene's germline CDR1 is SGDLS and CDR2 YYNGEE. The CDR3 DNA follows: TGTGCCAGCAGCGTATTTTCCGGAGAAGAGACCCAGTACTTC. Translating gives CASSVFSGEETQYF.

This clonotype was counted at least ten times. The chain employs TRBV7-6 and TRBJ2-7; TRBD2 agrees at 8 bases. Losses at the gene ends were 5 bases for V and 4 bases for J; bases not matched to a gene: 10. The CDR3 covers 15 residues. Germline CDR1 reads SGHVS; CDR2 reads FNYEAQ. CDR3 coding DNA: TGTGCCAGCAGCCAGGGTAGGAGCGGGAGTTACGAGCAGTACTTC. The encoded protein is CASSQGRSGSYEQYF.

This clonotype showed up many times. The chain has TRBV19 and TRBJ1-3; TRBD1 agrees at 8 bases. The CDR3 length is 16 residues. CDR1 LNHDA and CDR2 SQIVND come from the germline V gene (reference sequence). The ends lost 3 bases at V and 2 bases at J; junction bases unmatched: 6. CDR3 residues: CASSIDRGATGNTIYF. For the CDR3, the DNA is TGTGCCAGTAGTATTGACAGGGGCGCTACTGGAAACACCATATATTTT.

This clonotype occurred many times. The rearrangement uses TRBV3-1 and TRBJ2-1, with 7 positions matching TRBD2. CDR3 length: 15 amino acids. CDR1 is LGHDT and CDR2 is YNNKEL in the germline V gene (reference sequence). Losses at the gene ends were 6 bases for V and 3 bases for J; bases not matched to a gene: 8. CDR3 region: CASSPGSGVYNEQFF. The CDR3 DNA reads TGTGCCAGCAGTCCAGGGAGCGGGGTCTACAATGAGCAGTTCTTC.

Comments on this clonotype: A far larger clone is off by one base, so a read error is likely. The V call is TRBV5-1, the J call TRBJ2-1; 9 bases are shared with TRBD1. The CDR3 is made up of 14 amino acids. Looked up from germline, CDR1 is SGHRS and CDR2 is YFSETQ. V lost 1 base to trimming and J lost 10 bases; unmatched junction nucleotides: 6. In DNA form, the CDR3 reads TGCGCCAGCAGCTTGTCACAGGGGGCCTACGAGCAGTTCTTC. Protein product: CASSLSQGAYEQFF.

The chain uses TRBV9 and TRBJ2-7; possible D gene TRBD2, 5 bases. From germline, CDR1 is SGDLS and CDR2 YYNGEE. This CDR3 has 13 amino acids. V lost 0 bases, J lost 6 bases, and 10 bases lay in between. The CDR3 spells CASSVGLATEQYF. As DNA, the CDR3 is TGTGCCAGCAGCGTAGGTTTAGCGACCGAGCAGTACTTC.

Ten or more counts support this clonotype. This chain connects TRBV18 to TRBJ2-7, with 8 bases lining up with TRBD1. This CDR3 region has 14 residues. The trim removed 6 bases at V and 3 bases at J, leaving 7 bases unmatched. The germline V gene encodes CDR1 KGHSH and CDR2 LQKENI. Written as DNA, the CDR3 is TGTGCCAGCTCTGGACAGGGTGATTACTACGAGCAGTACTTC. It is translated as CASSGQGDYYEQYF.

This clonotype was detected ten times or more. The CDR3 DNA sequence: TGTGCCTGGAGGAAGTCAGCGGGAGGTGAGCAGTTCTTC. Translation: CAWRKSAGGEQFF. The chain employs TRBV30 and TRBJ2-1, with 9 bases lining up with TRBD2. Looked up from germline, CDR1 is GTSNPN and CDR2 is SVGIG (reference sequence). This CDR3 is built from 13 residues. J gave up 9 bases and V 3 bases, and 6 bases lay outside the gene matches.

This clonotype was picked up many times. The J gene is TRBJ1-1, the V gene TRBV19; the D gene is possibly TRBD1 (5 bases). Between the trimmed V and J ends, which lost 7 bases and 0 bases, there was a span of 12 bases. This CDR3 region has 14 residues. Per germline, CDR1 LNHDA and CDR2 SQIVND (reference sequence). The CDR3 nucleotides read TGTGCCAGTAAGATAGAGGGGTTGAACACTGAAGCTTTCTTT. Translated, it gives CASKIEGLNTEAFF.

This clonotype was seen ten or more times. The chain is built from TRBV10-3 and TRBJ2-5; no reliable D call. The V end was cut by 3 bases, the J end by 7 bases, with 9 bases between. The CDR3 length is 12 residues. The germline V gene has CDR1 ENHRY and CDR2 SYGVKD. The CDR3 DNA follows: TGTGCCATCAGTGAACCTGGATGGACCCAGTACTTC. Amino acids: CAISEPGWTQYF.

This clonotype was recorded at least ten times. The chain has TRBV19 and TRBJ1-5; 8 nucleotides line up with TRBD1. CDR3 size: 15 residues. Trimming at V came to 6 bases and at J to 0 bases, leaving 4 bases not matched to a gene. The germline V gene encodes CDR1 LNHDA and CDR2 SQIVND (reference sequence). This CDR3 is CASSRTGFSNQPQHF. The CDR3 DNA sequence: TGTGCCAGTAGCCGGACAGGGTTTAGCAATCAGCCCCAGCATTTT.

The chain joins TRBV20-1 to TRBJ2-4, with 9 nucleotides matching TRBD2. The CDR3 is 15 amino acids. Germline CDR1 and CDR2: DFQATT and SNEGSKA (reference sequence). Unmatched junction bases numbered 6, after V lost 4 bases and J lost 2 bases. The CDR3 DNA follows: TGCAGTGCTATTCCTAGCGGGGTTACCAAAAACATTCAGTACTTC. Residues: CSAIPSGVTKNIQYF.

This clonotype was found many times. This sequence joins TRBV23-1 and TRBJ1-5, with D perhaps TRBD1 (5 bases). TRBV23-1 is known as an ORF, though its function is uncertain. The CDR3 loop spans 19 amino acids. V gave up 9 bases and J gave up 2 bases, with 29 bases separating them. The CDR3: CARAFRGQGHIDGNQPQHF. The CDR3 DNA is TGCGCCAGGGCCTTTCGGGGCCAGGGCCATATCGATGGCAATCAGCCCCAGCATTTT.

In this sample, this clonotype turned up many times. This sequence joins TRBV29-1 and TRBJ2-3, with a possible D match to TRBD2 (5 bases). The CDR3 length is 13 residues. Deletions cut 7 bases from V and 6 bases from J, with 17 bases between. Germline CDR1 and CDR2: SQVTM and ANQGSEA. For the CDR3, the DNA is TGCAGCGCCCTAAGATCACTAGGGGATACGCAGTATTTT. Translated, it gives CSALRSLGDTQYF.